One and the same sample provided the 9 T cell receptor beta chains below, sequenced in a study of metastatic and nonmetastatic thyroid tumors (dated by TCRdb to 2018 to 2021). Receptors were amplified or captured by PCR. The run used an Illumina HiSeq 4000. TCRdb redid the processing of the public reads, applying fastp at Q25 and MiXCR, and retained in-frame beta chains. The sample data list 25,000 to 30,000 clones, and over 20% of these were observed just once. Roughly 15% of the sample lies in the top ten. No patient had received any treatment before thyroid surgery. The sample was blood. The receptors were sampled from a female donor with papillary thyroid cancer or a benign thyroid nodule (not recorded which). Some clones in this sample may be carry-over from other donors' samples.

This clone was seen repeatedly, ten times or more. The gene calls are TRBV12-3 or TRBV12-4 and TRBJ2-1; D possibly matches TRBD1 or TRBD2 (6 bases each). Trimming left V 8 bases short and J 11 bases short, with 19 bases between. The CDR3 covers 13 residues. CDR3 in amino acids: CASAPEGGLKQFF. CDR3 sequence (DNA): TGTGCCAGCGCCCCGGAGGGGGGTCTCAAGCAGTTCTTC.

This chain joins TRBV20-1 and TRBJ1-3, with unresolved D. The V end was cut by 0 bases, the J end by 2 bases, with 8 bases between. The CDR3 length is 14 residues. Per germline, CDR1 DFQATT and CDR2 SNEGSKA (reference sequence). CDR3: CSARDYGAGNTIYF. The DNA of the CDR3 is TGCAGTGCTAGAGATTACGGAGCTGGAAACACCATATATTTT.

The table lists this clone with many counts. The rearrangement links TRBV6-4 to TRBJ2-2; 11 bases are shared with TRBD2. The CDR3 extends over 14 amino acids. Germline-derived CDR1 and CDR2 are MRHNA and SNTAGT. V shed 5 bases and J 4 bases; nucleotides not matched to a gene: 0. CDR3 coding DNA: TGTGCCAGCAGTACTAGCGGGAGCACCGGGGAGCTGTTTTTT. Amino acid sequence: CASSTSGSTGELFF.

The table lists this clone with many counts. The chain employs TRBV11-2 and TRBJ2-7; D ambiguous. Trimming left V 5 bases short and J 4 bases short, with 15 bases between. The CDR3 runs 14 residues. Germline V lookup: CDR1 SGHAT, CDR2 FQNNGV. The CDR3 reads CASSQLGFGYEQYF. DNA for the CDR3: TGTGCCAGCAGCCAGCTGGGGTTTGGGTACGAGCAGTACTTC.

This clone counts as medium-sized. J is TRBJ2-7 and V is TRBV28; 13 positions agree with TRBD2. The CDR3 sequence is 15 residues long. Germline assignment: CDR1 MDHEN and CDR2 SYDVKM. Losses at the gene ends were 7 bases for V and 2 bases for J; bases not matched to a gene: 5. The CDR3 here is CASKWTSGSTYEQYF. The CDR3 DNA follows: TGTGCCAGCAAGTGGACTAGCGGGAGTACCTACGAGCAGTACTTC. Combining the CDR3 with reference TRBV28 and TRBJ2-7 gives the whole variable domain DVKVTQSSRYLVKRTGEKVFLECVQDMDHENMFWYRQDPGLGLRLIYFSYDVKMKEKGDIPEGYSVSREKKERFSLILESASTNQTSMYLCASKWTSGSTYEQYFGPGTRLTVT.

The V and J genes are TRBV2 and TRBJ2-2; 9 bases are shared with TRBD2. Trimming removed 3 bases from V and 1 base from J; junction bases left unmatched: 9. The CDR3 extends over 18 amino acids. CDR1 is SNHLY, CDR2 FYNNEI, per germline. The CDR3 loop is CASSDSEFSGRNTGELFF. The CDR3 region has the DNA TGTGCCAGCAGTGACTCAGAATTTAGCGGGAGGAACACCGGGGAGCTGTTTTTT.

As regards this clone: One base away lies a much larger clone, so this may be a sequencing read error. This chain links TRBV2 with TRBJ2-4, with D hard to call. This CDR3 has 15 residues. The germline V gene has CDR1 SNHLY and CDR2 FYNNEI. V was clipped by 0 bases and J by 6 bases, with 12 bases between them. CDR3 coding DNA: TGTGCCAGCAGTGAAGCGTTGACGATATTAAACATTCAGTACTTC. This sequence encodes CASSEALTILNIQYF.

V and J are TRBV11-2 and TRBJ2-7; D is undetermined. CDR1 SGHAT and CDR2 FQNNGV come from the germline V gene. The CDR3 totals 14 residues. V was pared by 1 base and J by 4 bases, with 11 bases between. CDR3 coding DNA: TGTGCCAGCAGCTTAGTCGACCGCCGATACGAGCAGTACTTC. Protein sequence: CASSLVDRRYEQYF.

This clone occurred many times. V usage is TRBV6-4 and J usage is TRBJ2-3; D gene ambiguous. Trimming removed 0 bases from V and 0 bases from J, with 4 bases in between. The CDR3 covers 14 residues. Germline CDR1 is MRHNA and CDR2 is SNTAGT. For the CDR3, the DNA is TGTGCCAGCAGTGACTCTAGCAGCACAGATACGCAGTATTTT. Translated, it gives CASSDSSSTDTQYF.